This T cell receptor beta chain was retrieved from a study of graft-versus-host responses after intestinal transplantation. Overall study context: Recipients had transplants, and these were multivisceral, liver-intestinal, or isolated intestinal. Anti-thymocyte globulin induction, then tacrolimus and steroids for 3 to 4 years, went to all recipients. Study findings and constraints: Some GvH clones were seen earlier in gut or blood, suggesting intestinal origin.

A note on this clone: Its specificity is not known.

Per germline, CDR1 MGHRA and CDR2 YSYEKL. V dropped 3 bases and J dropped 5 bases, with 14 bases sitting between them. This CDR3 is built from 15 residues. Profiled with immunoSEQ multiplex PCR; TCRdb holds only in-frame clones, not every one. The profile shows over 70,000 clones, around 83% of them singletons. The sequenced sample was unstimulated CD8+ T cells sorted from spleen or lymph node cells, obtained before intestinal transplant. The genes are TRBV4-1 and TRBJ2-1, with D unclear. The clonotype originates from a human donor who received an intestinal transplant. Here the CDR3 reads CASSQDLGRHNEQFF. In nucleotides, the CDR3 is TGCGCCAGCAGCCAGGACCTTGGGCGCCACAATGAGCAGTTCTTC.